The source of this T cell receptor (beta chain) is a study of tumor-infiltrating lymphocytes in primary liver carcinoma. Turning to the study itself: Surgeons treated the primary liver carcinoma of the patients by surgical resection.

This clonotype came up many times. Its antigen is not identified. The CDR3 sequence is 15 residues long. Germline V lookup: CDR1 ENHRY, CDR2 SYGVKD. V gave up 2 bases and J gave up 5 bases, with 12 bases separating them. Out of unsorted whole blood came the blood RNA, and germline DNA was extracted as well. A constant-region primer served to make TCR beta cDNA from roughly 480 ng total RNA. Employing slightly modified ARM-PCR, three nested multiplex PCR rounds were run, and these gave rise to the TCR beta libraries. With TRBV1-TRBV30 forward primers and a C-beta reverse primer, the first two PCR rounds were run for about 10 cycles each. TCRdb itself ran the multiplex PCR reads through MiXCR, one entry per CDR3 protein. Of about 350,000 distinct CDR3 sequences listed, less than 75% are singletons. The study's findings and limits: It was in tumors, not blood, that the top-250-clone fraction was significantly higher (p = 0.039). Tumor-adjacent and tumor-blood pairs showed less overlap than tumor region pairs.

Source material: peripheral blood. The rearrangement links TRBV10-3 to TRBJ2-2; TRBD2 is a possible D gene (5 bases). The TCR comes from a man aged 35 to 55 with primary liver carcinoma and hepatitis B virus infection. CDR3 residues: CAISERLGGTGELFF. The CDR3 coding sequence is TGTGCCATCAGTGAGCGACTGGGCGGGACCGGGGAGCTGTTTTTT.